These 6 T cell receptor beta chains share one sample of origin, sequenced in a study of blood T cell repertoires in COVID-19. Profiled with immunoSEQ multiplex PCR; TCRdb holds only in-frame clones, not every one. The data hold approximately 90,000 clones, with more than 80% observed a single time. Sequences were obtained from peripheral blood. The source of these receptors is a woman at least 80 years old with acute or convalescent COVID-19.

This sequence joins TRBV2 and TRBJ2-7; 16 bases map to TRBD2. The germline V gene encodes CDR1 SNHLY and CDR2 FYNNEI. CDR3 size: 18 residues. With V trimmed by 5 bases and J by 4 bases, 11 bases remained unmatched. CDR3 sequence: CASSFPGTSGGAVYEQYF. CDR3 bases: TGTGCCAGCAGTTTTCCCGGGACTAGCGGGGGGGCCGTATACGAGCAGTACTTC.

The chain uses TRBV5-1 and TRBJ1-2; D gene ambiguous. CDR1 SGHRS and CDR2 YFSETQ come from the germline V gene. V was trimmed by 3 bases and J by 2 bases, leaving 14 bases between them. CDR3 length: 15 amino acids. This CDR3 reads CASSSAGASNYGYTF. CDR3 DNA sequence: TGCGCCAGCAGCTCCGCGGGAGCCTCCAACTATGGCTACACCTTC.

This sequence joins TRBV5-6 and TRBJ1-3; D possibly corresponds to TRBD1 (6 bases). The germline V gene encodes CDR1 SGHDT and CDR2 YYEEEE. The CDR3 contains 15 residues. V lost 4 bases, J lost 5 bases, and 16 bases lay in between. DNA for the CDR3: TGTGCCAGCAGCCCAGCTGTACAGGGAAGAAACACCATATATTTT. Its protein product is CASSPAVQGRNTIYF.

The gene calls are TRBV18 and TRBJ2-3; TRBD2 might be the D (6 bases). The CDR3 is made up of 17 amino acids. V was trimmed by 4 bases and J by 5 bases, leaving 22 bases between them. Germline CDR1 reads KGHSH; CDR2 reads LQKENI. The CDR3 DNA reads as TGTGCCAGCTCACTAACCGTTAGCGGTGGGGCTGTAGATACGCAGTATTTT. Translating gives CASSLTVSGGAVDTQYF. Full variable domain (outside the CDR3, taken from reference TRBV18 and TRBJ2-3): NAGVMQNPRHLVRRRGQEARLRCSPMKGHSHVYWYRQLPEEGLKFMVYLQKENIIDESGMPKERFSAEFPKEGPSILRIQQVVRGDSAAYFCASSLTVSGGAVDTQYFGPGTRLTVL.

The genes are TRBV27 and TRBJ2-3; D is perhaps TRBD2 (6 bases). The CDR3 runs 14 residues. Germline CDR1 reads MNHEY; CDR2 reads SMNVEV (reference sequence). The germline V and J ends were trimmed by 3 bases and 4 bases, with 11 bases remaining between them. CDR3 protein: CASSFGGNPDTQYF. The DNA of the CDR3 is TGTGCCAGCAGTTTTGGAGGGAACCCAGATACGCAGTATTTT.

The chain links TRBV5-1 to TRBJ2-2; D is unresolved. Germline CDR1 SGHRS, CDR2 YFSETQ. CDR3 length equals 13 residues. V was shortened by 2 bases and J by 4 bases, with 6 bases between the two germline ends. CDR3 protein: CASSLEVTGELFF. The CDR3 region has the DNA TGCGCCAGCAGCTTAGAGGTCACCGGGGAGCTGTTTTTT. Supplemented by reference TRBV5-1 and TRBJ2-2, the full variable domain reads KAGVTQTPRYLIKTRGQQVTLSCSPISGHRSVSWYQQTPGQGLQFLFEYFSETQRNKGNFPGRFSGRQFSNSRSEMNVSTLELGDSALYLCASSLEVTGELFFGEGSRLTVL.